This passage covers 5 T cell receptor beta chains from one sample sequenced in a study of T-cell memory formation after mild COVID-19. MiXCR, run by TCRdb on the 5' RACE reads, gives a single entry per CDR3 protein. The sample contains 550,000 to 650,000 distinct CDR3 sequences, 15% to 20% of which appear only once. Sequences were obtained from PBMCs or a T cell subset sorted from them (not recorded which). The receptors stem from an adult woman who had mild COVID-19 (a few samples of this study predate the infection). Cell type and time point are not known.

This clonotype was seen only a few times. This chain links TRBV4-3 with TRBJ1-2; a weak D match, TRBD1 (6 bases). From germline, CDR1 is LGHNA and CDR2 YSLEER. This CDR3 has 15 amino acids. Trimming took off 0 bases at V and 4 bases at J, with 12 bases between the two ends. The CDR3 nucleotides are TGCGCCAGCAGCCAAGATGAGCAGGGGATCTATGGCTACACCTTC. This codes for CASSQDEQGIYGYTF.

This chain uses TRBV7-2 with TRBJ2-5, with TRBD2 identical over 9 bases. This CDR3 contains 16 residues. Germline V gives CDR1 SGHTA, CDR2 FQGNSA. Trimming cost V 3 bases and J 1 base; bases outside gene matches: 6. CDR3 sequence reads: CASSFLLAGRQETQYF. For the CDR3, the DNA is TGTGCCAGCAGCTTTTTGCTAGCGGGACGCCAAGAGACCCAGTACTTC.

V usage is TRBV18 and J usage is TRBJ1-4, with TRBD1 as a possible D gene (5 bases). V lost 6 bases and J 8 bases, leaving 16 bases between the germline ends. In germline, CDR1 is KGHSH, CDR2 LQKENI. The CDR3 is made up of 14 amino acids. The CDR3 coding sequence is TGTGCCAGCTCGCGACAGAACCCGGGGGAAAAACTGTTTTTT. This sequence encodes CASSRQNPGEKLFF.

The chain carries TRBV7-9 and TRBJ1-1, with 8 bases matching TRBD1. Germline trimming cut 3 bases from V and 11 bases from J; bases unmatched to any gene: 8. In germline, CDR1 is SEHNR, CDR2 FQNEAQ (reference sequence). The CDR3 is made up of 13 amino acids. The CDR3 spells CASSFRQGNVAFF. The CDR3 DNA sequence: TGTGCCAGCAGCTTCAGACAGGGGAACGTGGCTTTCTTT.

The V gene is TRBV7-2, the J gene TRBJ2-7; D remains ambiguous. The CDR3 runs to 16 residues. Germline V CDR1 and CDR2: SGHTA, FQGNSA. Trimming took off 0 bases at V and 5 bases at J, with 17 bases between the two ends. The CDR3 loop reads CASSLAGLATPHEQYF. CDR3 DNA: TGTGCCAGCAGCTTAGCGGGTCTCGCCACCCCCCACGAGCAGTACTTC.